This is a list of T cell receptor beta chains from one sample in a study of cytomegalovirus exposure and HLA in healthy donors. Profiling relied on immunoSEQ multiplex PCR, and the TCRdb table lists in-frame clones only, not all of them. The table has around 100,000 clones, roughly 83% seen once. The sample was PBMCs. The receptors originated from a female donor in good health and CMV-seropositive. CDR3s include the opening cysteine and the closing phenylalanine or tryptophan. A D gene is named only where the DNA matches it firmly. Rows give clone size only sometimes, using once, few, many, or a class for an expanded clone.

clone_size: .; j_call: TRBJ2-2; v_call: TRBV11-3; d_call: TRBD1; cdr3_nt: TGTGCCAGCAGTCCAGGGGGCGGCACCGGGGAGCTGTTTTTT; cdr3_aa: CASSPGGGTGELFF
clone_size: .; j_call: TRBJ1-5; v_call: TRBV2; d_call: TRBD1; cdr3_nt: TGTGCCAGCAGGTCCGGACAGGGAGGACTCGTTAGCAATCAGCCCCAGCATTTT; cdr3_aa: CASRSGQGGLVSNQPQHF
clone_size: .; j_call: TRBJ2-2; v_call: TRBV15; d_call: .; cdr3_nt: TGTGCCACCAGCAGAGGGGACAGACTAGATGGGCTGTTTTTT; cdr3_aa: CATSRGDRLDGLFF
clone_size: .; j_call: TRBJ2-7; v_call: TRBV10-1; d_call: TRBD1; cdr3_nt: TGCGCCAGCAGTGCCGGACAGGGGACCTACGAGCAGTACTTC; cdr3_aa: CASSAGQGTYEQYF
clone_size: .; j_call: TRBJ2-1; v_call: TRBV19; d_call: .; cdr3_nt: TGTGCCAGTACCCCTCAGGGGTCCTCCTACAATGAGCAGTTCTTC; cdr3_aa: CASTPQGSSYNEQFF
clone_size: many; j_call: TRBJ1-1; v_call: TRBV11-2; d_call: .; cdr3_nt: TGTGCCAGCAGCTTACAGCATACAGGAGCTTTCTTT; cdr3_aa: CASSLQHTGAFF
clone_size: few; j_call: TRBJ2-3; v_call: TRBV30; d_call: TRBD2; cdr3_nt: TGTGCCTGGAGTGTACCCGGCGGGAGAGGTACGCAGTATTTT; cdr3_aa: CAWSVPGGRGTQYF
clone_size: .; j_call: TRBJ1-2; v_call: TRBV7-2; d_call: .; cdr3_nt: TGTGCCAGCAGCCGCGACATGACCTATGGCTACACCTTC; cdr3_aa: CASSRDMTYGYTF
clone_size: .; j_call: TRBJ2-6; v_call: TRBV18; d_call: .; cdr3_nt: TGTGCCAGCTCACCGACGGATGTTTCGGGGTCCTCTGGGGCCAACGTCCTGACTTTC; cdr3_aa: CASSPTDVSGSSGANVLTF
clone_size: few; j_call: TRBJ2-1; v_call: TRBV5-1; d_call: .; cdr3_nt: TGCGCCAGCAGATATGCGGGGGCCGAAAATGAGCAGTTCTTC; cdr3_aa: CASRYAGAENEQFF
clone_size: .; j_call: TRBJ2-1; v_call: TRBV29-1; d_call: .; cdr3_nt: TGCAGCGTTGTCGGGGTGTGGAATGAGCAGTTCTTC; cdr3_aa: CSVVGVWNEQFF
clone_size: .; j_call: TRBJ1-2; v_call: TRBV18; d_call: .; cdr3_nt: TGTGCCAGCTCGACCACATCGGCAGGGTTATATGGCTACACCTTC; cdr3_aa: CASSTTSAGLYGYTF
clone_size: .; j_call: TRBJ2-2; v_call: TRBV5-4; d_call: TRBD2; cdr3_nt: TGTGCCAGCAGCGTCGGGACTAGCAGTTCGAACACCGGGGAGCTGTTTTTT; cdr3_aa: CASSVGTSSSNTGELFF
clone_size: .; j_call: TRBJ1-1; v_call: TRBV12-5; d_call: .; cdr3_nt: TGTGCTAGTGGTTTGGTAGACAGGCCCATAGGGAACACTGAAGCTTTCTTT; cdr3_aa: CASGLVDRPIGNTEAFF
clone_size: .; j_call: TRBJ2-7; v_call: TRBV10-3; d_call: .; cdr3_nt: TGTGCCACCTGGGAGGCTTACGAGCAGTACTTC; cdr3_aa: CATWEAYEQYF
clone_size: .; j_call: TRBJ2-3; v_call: TRBV5-1; d_call: .; cdr3_nt: TGCGCCAGCAGCTTGGCCGGGGATACGCAGTATTTT; cdr3_aa: CASSLAGDTQYF
clone_size: .; j_call: TRBJ1-5; v_call: TRBV6-5; d_call: .; cdr3_nt: TGTGCCAGCGGTTCAGGCCAGCCCCAGCATTTT; cdr3_aa: CASGSGQPQHF
clone_size: few; j_call: TRBJ2-3; v_call: TRBV11-2; d_call: .; cdr3_nt: TGTGCCAGCAGCCCGCGGGCTAGAATTGGGGTAGATACGCAGTATTTT; cdr3_aa: CASSPRARIGVDTQYF
clone_size: .; j_call: TRBJ2-7; v_call: TRBV6-5; d_call: .; cdr3_nt: TGTGCCAGCAGTTATGACAAGATCGCCCAGAAGTACTTC; cdr3_aa: CASSYDKIAQKYF
clone_size: .; j_call: TRBJ2-7; v_call: TRBV11-2; d_call: .; cdr3_nt: TGTGCCAGCAGCTTAGGGGGGCAGGGGAGCTACGAGCAGTACTTC; cdr3_aa: CASSLGGQGSYEQYF
clone_size: .; j_call: TRBJ1-2; v_call: TRBV6-1; d_call: TRBD1; cdr3_nt: TGTGCCAGCAGTGAAAGGGACAGGGCGAGGGGCTACACCTTC; cdr3_aa: CASSERDRARGYTF
clone_size: .; j_call: TRBJ2-7; v_call: TRBV30; d_call: .; cdr3_nt: TGTGCCCTGGTGGGCCTGCGTTCCTACGAGCAGTACTTC; cdr3_aa: CALVGLRSYEQYF
clone_size: .; j_call: TRBJ2-5; v_call: TRBV27; d_call: TRBD1; cdr3_nt: TGTGCCAGCAGTTCAGGGGGCGCGGGGGAGACCCAGTACTTC; cdr3_aa: CASSSGGAGETQYF
clone_size: .; j_call: TRBJ1-4; v_call: TRBV7-9; d_call: TRBD1; cdr3_nt: TGTGCCAGCAGCGCCTGGACAGGGGCCGGGAGTGAAAAACTGTTTTTT; cdr3_aa: CASSAWTGAGSEKLFF
clone_size: .; j_call: TRBJ2-3; v_call: TRBV7-6; d_call: TRBD2; cdr3_nt: TGTGCCAGCAGCTCAAGGACTAGCGGGAGTACAGATACGCAGTATTTT; cdr3_aa: CASSSRTSGSTDTQYF
clone_size: .; j_call: TRBJ2-5; v_call: TRBV11-2; d_call: TRBD2; cdr3_nt: TGTGCCAGCAGCGCTCCTAGCGGGGAGACCCAGTACTTC; cdr3_aa: CASSAPSGETQYF
clone_size: few; j_call: TRBJ1-1; v_call: TRBV6-1; d_call: TRBD1; cdr3_nt: TGTGCCAGCAGGCGGACAGGAGCGAACACTGAAGCTTTCTTT; cdr3_aa: CASRRTGANTEAFF
clone_size: .; j_call: TRBJ2-3; v_call: TRBV9; d_call: TRBD1; cdr3_nt: TGTGCCAGCAGCGGGACAGGGACTTTCACAGATACGCAGTATTTT; cdr3_aa: CASSGTGTFTDTQYF
clone_size: .; j_call: TRBJ2-3; v_call: TRBV5-1; d_call: TRBD2; cdr3_nt: TGCGCCAGCAGCCCGAAAGCGGGAGGCAGCACAGATACGCAGTATTTT; cdr3_aa: CASSPKAGGSTDTQYF
clone_size: .; j_call: TRBJ2-7; v_call: TRBV19; d_call: .; cdr3_nt: TGTGCCAGTAGTAAGACCTACACAGGGACCGAGCAGTACTTC; cdr3_aa: CASSKTYTGTEQYF
clone_size: .; j_call: TRBJ2-7; v_call: TRBV5-1; d_call: TRBD2; cdr3_nt: TGCGCCAGCAGCCTAACTAGCGGGGGCACCTACGAGCAGTACTTC; cdr3_aa: CASSLTSGGTYEQYF
clone_size: .; j_call: TRBJ2-5; v_call: TRBV6-6; d_call: TRBD2; cdr3_nt: TGTGCCAGCAGTTACAAGACTAGCGTACGGGAGACCCAGTACTTC; cdr3_aa: CASSYKTSVRETQYF
clone_size: .; j_call: TRBJ1-1; v_call: TRBV19; d_call: .; cdr3_nt: TGTGCCATCAGTTTAACTGAAGCTTTCTTT; cdr3_aa: CAISLTEAFF
clone_size: .; j_call: TRBJ2-5; v_call: TRBV10-2; d_call: TRBD1; cdr3_nt: TGCGCCAGCAGCAGAAGACAGGGGGGGGAGACCCAGTACTTC; cdr3_aa: CASSRRQGGETQYF
clone_size: .; j_call: TRBJ2-6; v_call: TRBV11-3; d_call: .; cdr3_nt: TGTGCCAGCAGCTCCGTGGGCTCTGGGGCCAACGGCCTGACTTTC; cdr3_aa: CASSSVGSGANGLTF
clone_size: .; j_call: TRBJ2-2; v_call: TRBV30; d_call: .; cdr3_nt: TGTGCCTCCACCTCTGTCGGGAGAATCACCGGGGAGCTGTTTTTT; cdr3_aa: CASTSVGRITGELFF
clone_size: .; j_call: TRBJ2-3; v_call: TRBV2; d_call: .; cdr3_nt: TGTGCCAGCATGGTCTCGGGGGGCTTAAGTACAGGCACAGATACGCAGTATTTT; cdr3_aa: CASMVSGGLSTGTDTQYF
clone_size: .; j_call: TRBJ2-7; v_call: TRBV14; d_call: .; cdr3_nt: TGTGCCAGCAGCCAAGGATCACACTACGAGCAGTACTTC; cdr3_aa: CASSQGSHYEQYF
clone_size: few; j_call: TRBJ1-2; v_call: TRBV7-9; d_call: .; cdr3_nt: TGTGCCAGCAGCTTAACAGGATCAACCTCTAACTATGGCTACACCTTC; cdr3_aa: CASSLTGSTSNYGYTF
clone_size: .; j_call: TRBJ1-6; v_call: TRBV11-2; d_call: .; cdr3_nt: TGTGCCAGCAGCTTGTTGGGAGCACCCCTCCACTTT; cdr3_aa: CASSLLGAPLHF
clone_size: .; j_call: TRBJ2-3; v_call: TRBV5-4; d_call: .; cdr3_nt: TGTGCCAGCAGCTTGACAGTCGGGAATAGGCCGGGGGATACGCAGTATTTT; cdr3_aa: CASSLTVGNRPGDTQYF
clone_size: .; j_call: TRBJ1-1; v_call: TRBV9; d_call: .; cdr3_nt: TGTGCCAGCAGCGACTCTCCCGATAAAGACAGCATGAACACTGAAGCTTTCTTT; cdr3_aa: CASSDSPDKDSMNTEAFF
clone_size: .; j_call: TRBJ2-3; v_call: TRBV4-2; d_call: TRBD2; cdr3_nt: TGTGCCAGCAGCCAGGGGGGACTAGCGGGCCTCGGGGAAGATACGCAGTATTTT; cdr3_aa: CASSQGGLAGLGEDTQYF
clone_size: once; j_call: TRBJ1-3; v_call: TRBV21-1; d_call: .; cdr3_nt: TGTGCCAGCAGCATCCCTCAGGAGGATGGAAACACCATATATTTT; cdr3_aa: CASSIPQEDGNTIYF
clone_size: .; j_call: TRBJ1-1; v_call: TRBV15; d_call: TRBD1; cdr3_nt: TGTGCCACCAGCAGACAGGACAGGTTCCAAGGGGTAGGTGAAGCTTTCTTT; cdr3_aa: CATSRQDRFQGVGEAFF
clone_size: .; j_call: TRBJ1-1; v_call: TRBV25-1; d_call: TRBD1; cdr3_nt: TGTGCCAGCAGTAAGCCTGACAGGGGGGAGACTGAAGCTTTCTTT; cdr3_aa: CASSKPDRGETEAFF
clone_size: .; j_call: TRBJ1-4; v_call: TRBV4-1; d_call: .; cdr3_nt: TGCGCCAGCAGCCCCACGCGGTGGGCAACTAATGAAAAACTGTTTTTT; cdr3_aa: CASSPTRWATNEKLFF